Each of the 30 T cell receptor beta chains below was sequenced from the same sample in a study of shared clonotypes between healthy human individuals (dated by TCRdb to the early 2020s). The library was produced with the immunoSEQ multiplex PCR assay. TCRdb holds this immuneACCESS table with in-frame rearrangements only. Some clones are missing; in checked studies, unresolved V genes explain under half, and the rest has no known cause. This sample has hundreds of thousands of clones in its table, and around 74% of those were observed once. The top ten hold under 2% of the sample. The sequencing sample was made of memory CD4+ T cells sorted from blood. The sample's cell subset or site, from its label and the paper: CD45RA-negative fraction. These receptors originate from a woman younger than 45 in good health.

CDR3 sequence: CSVADIEQFF. The DNA of the CDR3 is TGCAGCGTTGCGGACATTGAGCAGTTCTTC. This chain links TRBV29-1 with TRBJ2-1; maybe TRBD1 (5 bases). In germline, CDR1 is SQVTM, CDR2 ANQGSEA. The V and J ends lost 4 bases and 9 bases respectively, with 7 bases between them. This CDR3 is 10 amino acids long.

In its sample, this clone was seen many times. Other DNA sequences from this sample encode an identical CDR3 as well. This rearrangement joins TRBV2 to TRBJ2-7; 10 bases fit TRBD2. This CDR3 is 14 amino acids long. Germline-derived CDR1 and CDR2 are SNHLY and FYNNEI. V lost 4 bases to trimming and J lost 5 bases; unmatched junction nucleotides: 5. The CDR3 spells CASSGLAGVNEQYF. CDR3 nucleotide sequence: TGTGCCAGCAGTGGGCTAGCGGGAGTTAACGAGCAGTACTTC.

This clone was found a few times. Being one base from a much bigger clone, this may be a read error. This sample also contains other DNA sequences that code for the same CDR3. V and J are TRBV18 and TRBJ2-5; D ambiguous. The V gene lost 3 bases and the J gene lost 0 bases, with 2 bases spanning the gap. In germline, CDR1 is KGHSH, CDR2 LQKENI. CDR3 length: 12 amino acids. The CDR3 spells CASSPYQETQYF. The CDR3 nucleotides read TGTGCCAGCTCACCTTACCAAGAGACCCAGTACTTC.

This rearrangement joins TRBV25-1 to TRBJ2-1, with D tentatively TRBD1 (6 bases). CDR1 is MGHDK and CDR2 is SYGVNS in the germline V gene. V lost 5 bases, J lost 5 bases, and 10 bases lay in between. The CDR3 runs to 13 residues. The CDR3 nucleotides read TGTGCCAGCAGTTGGTCAGGGGACAATGAGCAGTTCTTC. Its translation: CASSWSGDNEQFF.

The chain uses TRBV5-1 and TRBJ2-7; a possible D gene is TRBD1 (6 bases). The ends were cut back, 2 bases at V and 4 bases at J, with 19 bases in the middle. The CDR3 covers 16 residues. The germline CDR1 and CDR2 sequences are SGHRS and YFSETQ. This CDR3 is CASSLQGARTVYEQYF. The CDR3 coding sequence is TGCGCCAGCAGCTTACAGGGCGCCCGGACAGTATACGAGCAGTACTTC.

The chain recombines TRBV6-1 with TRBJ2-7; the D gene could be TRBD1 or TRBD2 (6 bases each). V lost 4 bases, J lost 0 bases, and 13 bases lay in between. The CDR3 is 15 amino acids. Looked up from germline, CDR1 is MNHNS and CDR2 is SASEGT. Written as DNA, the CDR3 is TGTGCCAGCAGTGTAAGGGAGGACAGCTCCTACGAGCAGTACTTC. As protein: CASSVREDSSYEQYF.

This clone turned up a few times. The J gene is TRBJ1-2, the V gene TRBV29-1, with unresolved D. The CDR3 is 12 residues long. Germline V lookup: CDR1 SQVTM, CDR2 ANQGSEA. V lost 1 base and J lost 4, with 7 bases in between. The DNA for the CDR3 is TGCAGCGTTGAAGGCAGTCCCTATGGCTACACCTTC. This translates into CSVEGSPYGYTF.

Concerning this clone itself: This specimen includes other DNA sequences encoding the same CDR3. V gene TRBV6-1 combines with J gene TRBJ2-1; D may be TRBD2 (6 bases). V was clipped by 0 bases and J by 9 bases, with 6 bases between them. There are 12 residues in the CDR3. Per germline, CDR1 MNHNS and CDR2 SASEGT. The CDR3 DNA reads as TGTGCCAGCAGTGAAGCGGGGGGTGAGCAGTTCTTC. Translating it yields CASSEAGGEQFF.

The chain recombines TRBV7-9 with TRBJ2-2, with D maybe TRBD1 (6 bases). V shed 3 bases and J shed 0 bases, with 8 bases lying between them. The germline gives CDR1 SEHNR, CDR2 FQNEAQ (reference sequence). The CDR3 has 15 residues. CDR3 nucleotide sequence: TGTGCCAGCAGCTTGGGACACGCGAACACCGGGGAGCTGTTTTTT. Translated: CASSLGHANTGELFF. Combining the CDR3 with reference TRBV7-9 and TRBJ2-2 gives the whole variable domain DTGVSQNPRHKITKRGQNVTFRCDPISEHNRLYWYRQTLGQGPEFLTYFQNEAQLEKSRLLSDRFSAERPKGSFSTLEIQRTEQGDSAMYLCASSLGHANTGELFFGEGSRLTVL.

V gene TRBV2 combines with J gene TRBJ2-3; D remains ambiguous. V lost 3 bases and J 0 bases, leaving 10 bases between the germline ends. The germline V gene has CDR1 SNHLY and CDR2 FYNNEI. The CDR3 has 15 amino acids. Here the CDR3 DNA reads TGTGCCAGCAGTGAGAGAACCCCTAGCACAGATACGCAGTATTTT. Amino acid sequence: CASSERTPSTDTQYF.

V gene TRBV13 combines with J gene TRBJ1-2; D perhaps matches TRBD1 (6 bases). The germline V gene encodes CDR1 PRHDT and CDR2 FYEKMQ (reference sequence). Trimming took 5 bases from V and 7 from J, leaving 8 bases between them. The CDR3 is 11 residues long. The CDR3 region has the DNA TGTGCCAGCAGCCCGGGGGCTGGCTACACCTTC. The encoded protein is CASSPGAGYTF. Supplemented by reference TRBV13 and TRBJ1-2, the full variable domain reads AAGVIQSPRHLIKEKRETATLKCYPIPRHDTVYWYQQGPGQDPQFLISFYEKMQSDKGSIPDRFSAQQFSDYHSELNMSSLELGDSALYFCASSPGAGYTFGSGTRLTVV.

CDR3 DNA sequence: TGTGCCAGCAGCCCGCGCAGGGGGAGGTCTAATGAGCAGTTCTTC. This translates into CASSPRRGRSNEQFF. The chain couples TRBV11-2 to TRBJ2-1, with D possibly being TRBD1 (7 bases). Between the trimmed V and J ends, which lost 5 bases and 7 bases, there was a span of 18 bases. CDR1 and CDR2 (germline): SGHAT, FQNNGV. This CDR3 is 15 amino acids long. The full variable domain, with the rest looked up from reference TRBV11-2 and TRBJ2-1, is EAGVAQSPRYKIIEKRQSVAFWCNPISGHATLYWYQQILGQGPKLLIQFQNNGVVDDSQLPKDRFSAERLKGVDSTLKIQPAKLEDSAVYLCASSPRRGRSNEQFFGPGTRLTVL.

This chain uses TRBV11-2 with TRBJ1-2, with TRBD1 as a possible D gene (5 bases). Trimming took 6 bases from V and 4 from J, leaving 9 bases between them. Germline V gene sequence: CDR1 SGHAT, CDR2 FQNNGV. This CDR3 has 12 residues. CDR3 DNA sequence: TGTGCCAGCAGAGGGGTTTCCTATGGCTACACCTTC. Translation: CASRGVSYGYTF.

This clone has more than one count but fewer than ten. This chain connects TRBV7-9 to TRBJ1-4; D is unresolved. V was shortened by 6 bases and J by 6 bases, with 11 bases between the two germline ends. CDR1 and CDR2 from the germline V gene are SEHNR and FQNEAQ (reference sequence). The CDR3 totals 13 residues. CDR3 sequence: CASSHDYHEKLFF. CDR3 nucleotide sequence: TGTGCCAGCAGTCATGACTACCATGAAAAACTGTTTTTT.

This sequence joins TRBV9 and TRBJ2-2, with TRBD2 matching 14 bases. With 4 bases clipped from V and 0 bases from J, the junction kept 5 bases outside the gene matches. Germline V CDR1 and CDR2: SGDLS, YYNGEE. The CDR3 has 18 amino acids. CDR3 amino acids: CASSWGLAGAANTGELFF. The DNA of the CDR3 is TGTGCCAGCAGCTGGGGACTAGCGGGGGCTGCGAACACCGGGGAGCTGTTTTTT. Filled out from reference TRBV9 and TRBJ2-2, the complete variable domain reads DSGVTQTPKHLITATGQRVTLRCSPRSGDLSVYWYQQSLDQGLQFLIQYYNGEERAKGNILERFSAQQFPDLHSELNLSSLELGDSALYFCASSWGLAGAANTGELFFGEGSRLTVL.

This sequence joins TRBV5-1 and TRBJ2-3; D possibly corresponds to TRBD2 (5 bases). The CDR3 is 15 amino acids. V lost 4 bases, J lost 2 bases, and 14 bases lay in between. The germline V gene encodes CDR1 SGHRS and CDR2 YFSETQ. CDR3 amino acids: CASSADYYPTDTQYF. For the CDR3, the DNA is TGCGCCAGCAGCGCAGACTACTATCCCACAGATACGCAGTATTTT.

CDR3 in amino acids: CASSIGQGAVGNEQFF. The CDR3 coding sequence is TGTGCCAGCAGCATAGGACAGGGGGCGGTGGGGAATGAGCAGTTCTTC. The chain has TRBV5-8 and TRBJ2-1; 11 bases line up with TRBD1. The germline V gene encodes CDR1 SGHTS and CDR2 YDEGEE. After removal of 4 bases from V and 7 bases from J, the junction contained 10 bases not matched to a gene. The CDR3 extends over 16 amino acids.

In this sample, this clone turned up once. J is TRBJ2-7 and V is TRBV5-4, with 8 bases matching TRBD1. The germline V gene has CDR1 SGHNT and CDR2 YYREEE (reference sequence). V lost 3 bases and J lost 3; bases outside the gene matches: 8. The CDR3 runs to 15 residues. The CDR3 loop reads CASSSLGQGLYEQYF. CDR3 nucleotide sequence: TGTGCCAGCAGCTCGCTAGGACAGGGCCTCTACGAGCAGTACTTC.

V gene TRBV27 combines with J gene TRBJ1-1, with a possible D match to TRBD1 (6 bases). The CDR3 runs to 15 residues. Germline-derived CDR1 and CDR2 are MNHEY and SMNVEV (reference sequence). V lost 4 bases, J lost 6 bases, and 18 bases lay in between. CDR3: CASSSYPIQGPEAFF. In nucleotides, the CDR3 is TGTGCCAGCAGTTCTTACCCAATACAGGGTCCTGAAGCTTTCTTT.

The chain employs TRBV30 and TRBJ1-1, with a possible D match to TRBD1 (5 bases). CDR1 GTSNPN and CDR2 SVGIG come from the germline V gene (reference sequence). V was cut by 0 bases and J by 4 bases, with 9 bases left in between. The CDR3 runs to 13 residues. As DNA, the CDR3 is TGTGCCTGGAGTGTATGGGGGAGCACTGAAGCTTTCTTT. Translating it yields CAWSVWGSTEAFF.

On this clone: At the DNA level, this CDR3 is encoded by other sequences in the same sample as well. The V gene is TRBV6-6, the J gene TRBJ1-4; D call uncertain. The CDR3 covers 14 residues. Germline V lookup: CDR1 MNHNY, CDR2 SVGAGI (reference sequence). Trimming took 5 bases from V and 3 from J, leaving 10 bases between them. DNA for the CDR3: TGTGCCAGCAGTCAGACGTTGGCTAATGAAAAACTGTTTTTT. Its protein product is CASSQTLANEKLFF.

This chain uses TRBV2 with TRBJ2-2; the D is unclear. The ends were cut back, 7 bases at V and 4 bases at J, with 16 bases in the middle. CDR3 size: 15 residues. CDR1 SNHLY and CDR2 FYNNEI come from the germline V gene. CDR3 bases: TGTGCCAGCAAGGTCGGCGGCCGCCGCACCGGGGAGCTGTTTTTT. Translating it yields CASKVGGRRTGELFF.

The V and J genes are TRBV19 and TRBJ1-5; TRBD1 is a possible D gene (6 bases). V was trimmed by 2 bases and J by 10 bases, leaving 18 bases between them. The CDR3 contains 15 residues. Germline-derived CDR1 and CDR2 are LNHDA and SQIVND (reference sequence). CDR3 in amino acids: CASSILLTGNAPQHF. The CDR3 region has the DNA TGTGCCAGTAGTATATTGTTAACAGGGAATGCCCCCCAGCATTTT. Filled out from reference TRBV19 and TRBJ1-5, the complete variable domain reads DGGITQSPKYLFRKEGQNVTLSCEQNLNHDAMYWYRQDPGQGLRLIYYSQIVNDFQKGDIAEGYSVSREKKESFPLTVTSAQKNPTAFYLCASSILLTGNAPQHFGDGTRLSIL.

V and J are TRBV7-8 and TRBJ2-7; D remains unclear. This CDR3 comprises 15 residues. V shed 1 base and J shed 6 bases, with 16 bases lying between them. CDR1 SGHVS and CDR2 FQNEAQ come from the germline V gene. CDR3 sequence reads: CASSLGAYEISEQYF. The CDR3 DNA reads TGTGCCAGCAGCTTAGGGGCCTACGAGATTTCCGAGCAGTACTTC.

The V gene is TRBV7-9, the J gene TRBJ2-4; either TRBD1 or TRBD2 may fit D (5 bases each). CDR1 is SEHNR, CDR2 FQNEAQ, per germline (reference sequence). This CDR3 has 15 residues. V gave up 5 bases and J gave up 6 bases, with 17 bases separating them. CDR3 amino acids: CASSPGPNTLNIQYF. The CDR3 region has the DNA TGTGCCAGCAGCCCGGGACCGAACACTTTAAACATTCAGTACTTC. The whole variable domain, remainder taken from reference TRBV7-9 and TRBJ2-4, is DTGVSQNPRHKITKRGQNVTFRCDPISEHNRLYWYRQTLGQGPEFLTYFQNEAQLEKSRLLSDRFSAERPKGSFSTLEIQRTEQGDSAMYLCASSPGPNTLNIQYFGAGTRLSVL.

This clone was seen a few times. CDR3 sequence: CASRYRGGEQPQHF. The CDR3 DNA is TGTGCCAGCAGGTATAGGGGCGGGGAACAGCCCCAGCATTTT. The chain has TRBV2 and TRBJ1-5, with D possibly matching TRBD1 (5 bases). The V and J ends lost 6 bases and 7 bases respectively, with 16 bases between them. Germline V lookup: CDR1 SNHLY, CDR2 FYNNEI. The CDR3 is made up of 14 amino acids.

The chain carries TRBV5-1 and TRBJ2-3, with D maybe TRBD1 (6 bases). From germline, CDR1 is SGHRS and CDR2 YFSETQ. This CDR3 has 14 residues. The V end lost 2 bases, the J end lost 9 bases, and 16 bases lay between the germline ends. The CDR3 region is CASSFGNTGYTQYF. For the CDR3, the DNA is TGCGCCAGCAGCTTCGGGAACACAGGGTACACGCAGTATTTT.

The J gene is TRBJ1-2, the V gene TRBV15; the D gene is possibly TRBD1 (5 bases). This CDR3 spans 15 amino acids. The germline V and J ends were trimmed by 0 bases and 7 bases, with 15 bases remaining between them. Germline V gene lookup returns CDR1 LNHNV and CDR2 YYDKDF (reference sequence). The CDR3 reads CATSRDRAGFVGYTF. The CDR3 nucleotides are TGTGCCACCAGCAGAGATCGTGCAGGGTTCGTTGGCTACACCTTC.

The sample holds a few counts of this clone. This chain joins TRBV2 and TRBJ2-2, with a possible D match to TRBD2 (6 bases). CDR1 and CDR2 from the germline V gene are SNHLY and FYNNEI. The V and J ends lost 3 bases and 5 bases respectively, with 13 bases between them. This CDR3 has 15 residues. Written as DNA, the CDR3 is TGTGCCAGCAGTGAGGGACTCTATAGAACCGGGGAGCTGTTTTTT. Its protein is CASSEGLYRTGELFF.

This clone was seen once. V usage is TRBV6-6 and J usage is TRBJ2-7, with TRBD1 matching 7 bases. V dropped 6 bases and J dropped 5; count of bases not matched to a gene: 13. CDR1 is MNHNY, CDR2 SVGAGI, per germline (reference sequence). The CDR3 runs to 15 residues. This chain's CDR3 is CASRPRGRGGDEQYF. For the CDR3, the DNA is TGTGCCAGCAGACCTCGCGGAAGAGGGGGCGACGAGCAGTACTTC.